A selection of T cell receptor beta chains follows, all from one sample in a study of shared clonotypes between healthy human individuals. TCRdb's table, derived via immunoSEQ multiplex PCR, lists solely in-frame clones and lacks some. The repertoire holds millions of clones, with 85% to 95% as singletons. Sequenced input: naive CD4+ T cells from PBMCs. The receptors were sampled from a young man in good health. Some clones in this sample may be carry-over from other donors' samples. Each CDR3 is given with its conserved first and last residue. Each record gives: J gene, CDR3 length, D gene, clone size, V gene, CDR3 protein, CDR3 DNA. A D gene is named only where the DNA matches it firmly. Size is omitted from some rows. Given values are once, few, many or a class for expanded clones.

J: TRBJ2-1
length: 16
D: NA
size: NA
V: TRBV5-1
CDR3: CASSVLPSGQEDEQFF
DNA: TGCGCCAGCAGCGTTCTTCCCTCAGGGCAGGAAGATGAGCAGTTCTTC

J: TRBJ1-1
length: 11
D: NA
size: NA
V: TRBV28
CDR3: CASSPGYEAFF
DNA: TGTGCCAGCAGCCCAGGGTATGAAGCTTTCTTT

J: TRBJ2-5
length: 17
D: NA
size: NA
V: TRBV4-3
CDR3: CASSARPGEPSKGTQYF
DNA: TGCGCCAGCAGCGCCCGCCCCGGGGAACCCTCGAAGGGGACCCAGTACTTC

J: TRBJ2-7
length: 12
D: NA
size: NA
V: TRBV14
CDR3: CASSQQRGEQYF
DNA: TGTGCCAGCAGCCAGCAAAGAGGCGAGCAGTACTTC

J: TRBJ1-1
length: 14
D: NA
size: NA
V: TRBV7-2
CDR3: CASSFGAHATEAFF
DNA: TGTGCCAGCAGCTTCGGAGCCCACGCGACTGAAGCTTTCTTT

J: TRBJ2-5
length: 15
D: TRBD1
size: NA
V: TRBV28
CDR3: CASSLPGQGGGTQYF
DNA: TGTGCCAGCAGTTTACCGGGACAGGGAGGGGGGACCCAGTACTTC

J: TRBJ1-5
length: 17
D: NA
size: NA
V: TRBV6-1
CDR3: CASSGRGGAVDNQPQHF
DNA: TGTGCCAGCAGTGGAAGGGGGGGGGCTGTTGACAATCAGCCCCAGCATTTT

J: TRBJ1-2
length: 19
D: TRBD1
size: NA
V: TRBV5-1
CDR3: CASSPLPTGGLGESYGYTF
DNA: TGCGCCAGCAGCCCCCTACCGACAGGGGGTTTAGGGGAAAGCTATGGCTACACCTTC

J: TRBJ1-2
length: 12
D: NA
size: NA
V: TRBV25-1
CDR3: CASSEYSAGYTF
DNA: TGTGCCAGCAGTGAATACTCGGCGGGCTACACCTTC

J: TRBJ1-4
length: 15
D: NA
size: once
V: TRBV7-9
CDR3: CASSLGSADNEKLFF
DNA: TGTGCCAGCAGCTTAGGGTCGGCGGATAATGAAAAACTGTTTTTT

J: TRBJ1-5
length: 15
D: TRBD1
size: NA
V: TRBV28
CDR3: CASSVPGQSNQPQHF
DNA: TGTGCCAGCAGTGTTCCGGGACAGAGCAATCAGCCCCAGCATTTT

J: TRBJ2-7
length: 14
D: TRBD2
size: NA
V: TRBV6-6
CDR3: CASKKLAESYEQYF
DNA: TGTGCCAGCAAAAAACTAGCGGAATCCTACGAGCAGTACTTC

J: TRBJ1-5
length: 16
D: NA
size: once
V: TRBV2
CDR3: CASSGRGGNGNQPQHF
DNA: TGTGCCAGCAGTGGCCGAGGAGGGAATGGGAATCAGCCCCAGCATTTT

J: TRBJ1-5
length: 17
D: NA
size: NA
V: TRBV4-1
CDR3: CASSQDPGTGLVAPQHF
DNA: TGCGCCAGCAGCCAAGATCCCGGGACCGGACTCGTCGCGCCCCAGCATTTT

J: TRBJ2-3
length: 13
D: NA
size: NA
V: TRBV6-6
CDR3: CATRRGPADTQYF
DNA: TGTGCCACCCGGCGGGGGCCGGCAGATACGCAGTATTTT

J: TRBJ1-2
length: 15
D: NA
size: NA
V: TRBV4-1
CDR3: CASSSVSQGQGGYTF
DNA: TGCGCCAGCAGCTCCGTCTCACAGGGTCAGGGGGGCTACACCTTC

J: TRBJ1-1
length: 14
D: TRBD1
size: few
V: TRBV6-5
CDR3: CASSYLTGQGKAFF
DNA: TGTGCCAGCAGTTACCTAACGGGACAGGGCAAAGCTTTCTTT

J: TRBJ2-5
length: 15
D: TRBD1
size: NA
V: TRBV9
CDR3: CASSAGDRGAETQYF
DNA: TGTGCCAGCAGCGCCGGGGACAGGGGGGCGGAGACCCAGTACTTC

J: TRBJ2-5
length: 14
D: NA
size: NA
V: TRBV4-2
CDR3: CASSQDERDETQYF
DNA: TGTGCCAGCAGCCAAGATGAAAGGGATGAGACCCAGTACTTC

J: TRBJ2-1
length: 11
D: NA
size: NA
V: TRBV28
CDR3: CATSLRDEQFF
DNA: TGTGCCACCTCCCTTAGGGATGAGCAGTTCTTC

J: TRBJ1-1
length: 16
D: NA
size: NA
V: TRBV18
CDR3: CASSPRRSQGNTEAFF
DNA: TGTGCCAGCTCACCACGTCGATCACAGGGGAACACTGAAGCTTTCTTT

J: TRBJ2-7
length: 15
D: TRBD2
size: NA
V: TRBV27
CDR3: CASSLGGTSTTEQYF
DNA: TGTGCCAGCAGTTTAGGGGGGACTAGTACAACCGAGCAGTACTTC

J: TRBJ2-3
length: 16
D: TRBD2
size: NA
V: TRBV9
CDR3: CASSATSGYPADTQYF
DNA: TGTGCCAGCAGCGCGACTAGCGGTTATCCGGCAGATACGCAGTATTTT

J: TRBJ1-3
length: 21
D: NA
size: NA
V: TRBV2
CDR3: CASTLERTGLRGTISGNTIYF
DNA: TGTGCCAGCACCCTAGAGCGTACCGGGTTACGCGGGACTATCTCTGGAAACACCATATATTTT

J: TRBJ1-2
length: 11
D: NA
size: NA
V: TRBV28
CDR3: CASSLSLGPTF
DNA: TGTGCCAGCAGTTTATCCTTAGGACCCACCTTC

J: TRBJ1-4
length: 13
D: NA
size: NA
V: TRBV19
CDR3: CASRGLINEKLFF
DNA: TGTGCCAGTCGGGGGTTGATTAATGAAAAACTGTTTTTT

J: TRBJ2-1
length: 16
D: TRBD2
size: NA
V: TRBV5-1
CDR3: CASSFSSGSSYNEQFF
DNA: TGCGCCAGCAGCTTCTCTAGCGGGAGCTCCTACAATGAGCAGTTCTTC